Sequencing of this T cell receptor beta chain was carried out in a study of regulatory T cells in long-lasting Graves disease. Libraries of TCR beta came from iRepertoire HTBI primers plus Arm-PCR of CDR3 regions. TCRdb redid the calling of the multiplex PCR reads with MiXCR, one entry per CDR3 protein. This table holds hundreds of thousands of distinct CDR3 sequences, about 15% found once. This CDR3 has 15 amino acids. Germline V gene sequence: CDR1 SQVTM, CDR2 ANQGSEA. Regarding time point: newly diagnosed GD, antithyroid drugs for less than 3 months. Extracted RNA from PBMCs served as the source of the TCR library. A remark on this clonotype: Sequence at one end of the junction differs from germline and may be a read error.

These data were also filed under a second study, of T cells in Graves' hyperthyroidism and ophthalmopathy.

The gene calls are TRBV29-1 and TRBJ2-7; possibly TRBD1 or TRBD2 for D (6 bases each). The clonotype originates from a woman aged 40 to 55 with Graves disease. The specimen comprised peripheral blood mononuclear cells (PBMCs), sampled at new diagnosis, from a patient treated with antithyroid drugs. CDR3 nucleotide sequence: TGCAGCGCTGAAGATCCGGGGGCGAGCTCCTACGAGCAGTACTTC. This encodes CSAEDPGASSYEQYF.